This TCR beta chain was sequenced for a study of cytomegalovirus exposure and HLA in healthy donors (dated by TCRdb to 2016 to 2017). Some background on the complete study: According to an earlier analysis of around 600 of the donors, 200 million or so T cells yielded some 120 million unique TCR beta sequences and around 280 Gb of sequence data. In the later analysis, no new phenotypic data were used to find candidate immune exposures; instead, reliance was placed on TCR beta sequences and their occurrence across donors. The aim of the study was to test whether cataloging public T cell receptors could identify signatures of past pathogen exposure. Using immunosequencing, the study profiled T cell repertoires from about 610 subjects and related those repertoires to cytomegalovirus serostatus. To predict cytomegalovirus infection status, the study combined high-throughput TCR immunosequencing, statistical association of individual TCRs with disease status, and machine learning. Across approximately 400 genotyped donors of the cohort, an average of about 220,000 unique TCR beta nucleotide sequences per donor were sequenced, and roughly a sixth of those sequences were non-productive. Approximately 310 gigabases of sequencing data and some 85 million unique TCR sequences were included in an early release covering about 600 HLA-typed donors. An earlier analysis of fewer than 700 of the donors applied high-throughput TCR beta sequencing to assess whether each TCR beta V gene segment acted as functional or pseudogenic. The genetic ancestry cluster associated with self-reported Caucasian donors included around 76% of the 300 to 400 genotyped donors. HLA typing covered class I and class II loci at four-digit resolution. A later genetic analysis used genome-wide SNP genotypes for about three fifths of the 666 donors, treating that subset as a discovery cohort. A handful of DR-DQ haplotypes were handled as single units for association and clustering because linkage in the cohort was strong. Every repertoire in the discovery cohort had been generated on one and the same sequencing platform. Along with the approximately 650-subject first cohort, a separate validation cohort of over a hundred different subjects was used. Donor age, sex, ethnicity and CMV serostatus were compiled alongside the repertoire data. The number of donors typed differed by locus, with roughly 620-630 for A, B, C, DRB1 and DQB1, 522 for DQA1, 600 to 610 for DPA1, and around 460 for DPB1. To study patterns of TCR occurrence, a later analysis re-analyzed previously published TCR beta repertoires from around 660 donors and added high-resolution HLA genotyping. Summary of the overall study and its limitations: At a false discovery rate of 0.05, a later analysis linked around 17,000 TCR beta sequences to specific HLA alleles. Correlated functional status among segregating V segments might be attributable to linkage disequilibrium, but an unknown experimental factor could not be ruled out. The classifier was reported to diagnose cytomegalovirus status with high specificity and sensitivity in both the original and validation cohorts. An association between a missense DCLRE1C variant and V-gene and J-gene trimming of TCR beta chains was found in a later genetic analysis and replicated in an independent cohort. A further reported finding was that TCR beta sequences accurately predicted the HLA-A and HLA-B alleles for most subjects in the first cohort. When HLA alleles, especially DR and DQ, strongly co-occurred, TCR associations were difficult to assign to individual alleles. According to a later analysis, parvovirus B19, influenza, CMV and Epstein-Barr virus appeared linked to several top co-occurrence clusters. The study listed approximately 150 TCR beta chains as associated with cytomegalovirus. Most TCR sequences were seen in very few donors, while some public TCRs were found in many individuals. In a later analysis, the rate of TCR association differed among HLA loci, with DRB1 alleles having the most associated TCRs and HLA-C alleles having the fewest. According to a later genetic analysis, donors in an Asian-associated ancestry cluster had fewer N-insertions in productive TCRs than the roughly 660-donor mean. A group of highly shared sequence variants was considered likely to be a technical artifact of the sequencing pipeline. According to the authors, the approach could potentially be generalized to other disease states and immunological phenotypes. The presence/absence analyses assumed that sequencing depth was roughly uniform across donors, and that assumption may not be true. In a later analysis, HLA-associated TCR beta chains were found to be more clonally expanded and to have lower generation probabilities than equally common non-associated chains. About 17 rarely observed V segments, including chromosome 9 orphons, were excluded from the earlier analysis of 550 to 700 of the donors because counts were too low. A few of the identified cytomegalovirus-associated TCR beta chains were confirmed in vitro to be specific for cytomegalovirus antigens. Because the 87-base-pair reads could not distinguish some IMGT-functional V segments, including TRBV6-2 and TRBV6-3, those segments were excluded. The only immune exposure information available for the cohort was CMV serostatus. The cohort was sequenced for TCR beta chains only, and without alpha or paired-chain data the features that could be detected were limited. Because HLA typing was missing for some donors at each locus, association tests included only the typed subset. In an earlier analysis of some 640 of the donors, most TCR beta V segments were observed in productive rearrangements about 87% or about 30% of the time, broadly matching IMGT annotations. Most CMV-associated TCR beta chains appeared to be HLA-restricted in a later analysis, and the HLA associations seemed to be driven largely by CMV exposure.

The cohort comprised 666 healthy bone marrow donors. Cohort members were all nominally healthy when sampled, although unrecorded immune exposures were likely present. The donor was CMV seronegative and belonged to the group of over 350 seronegative cohort members. A peripheral blood sample was provided by each donor, and peripheral blood mononuclear cells were used for TCR beta sequencing. Genomic DNA was extracted from the blood cell samples with the Qiagen DNeasy Blood Extraction Kit. A note on this clone: Its antigen is currently not known. The sample holds no much larger clone one base away, and base qualities are not on file.

The protocol used for the library was the immunoSEQ multiplex PCR assay. A mixture of 60 forward primers for TCR Vbeta segments and 13 reverse primers for TCR Jbeta segments was used in the multiplex PCR. A multiplex PCR assay on genomic DNA amplified the CDR3 region of rearranged TCR beta genes. Amplified TCR beta libraries were sequenced as 87-base-pair reads on the Illumina HiSeq System. As for the authors' bioinformatics: A later analysis counted about 80 million unique TCR beta chains across the 690 or so repertoires, and around 9.9 million of these chains were shared by at least two donors. To remove PCR and sequencing errors, raw reads were error-corrected and collapsed into unique sequences using a nearest-neighbor algorithm that merged closely related sequences. To assign V, D and J gene segments, CDR3 sequences were aligned to IMGT reference sequences. Each retained sequence needed at least a six-nucleotide match to both a V gene segment and a J gene segment. Rearrangements were classified as productive when the CDR3 lacked stop codons and remained in frame with V and J, and all other rearrangements were classified as non-productive. CDR3 was defined according to IMGT convention as the region running from the second conserved V-encoded cysteine to the conserved J-encoded phenylalanine. Sequences without an unambiguous match to a single V gene segment were excluded from the earlier analysis of about 600 of the donors. An earlier analysis of several hundred of the donors called V segments functional above 56.7% productive rearrangements and segregating when the between-donor standard deviation exceeded 5%. A statistical classification framework was built for diagnosing cytomegalovirus status from the catalog of TCR beta chain sequences. V and J gene assignment, in a later analysis, came from comparing TCR nucleotide sequences with IMGT/GENE-DB human TR gene sequences. The TCRdist pipeline was used in a later analysis to assign CDR3 sequences and most-parsimonious VDJ recombination scenarios. A later analysis defined each TCR beta chain by its CDR3 amino acid sequence plus V-gene family, and excluded reads lacking a unique V-gene family. As a way to deal with suspected cross-contamination and a sequencing artifact, a later analysis dropped roughly 620 nucleotide sequences that were highly shared and had low generation probability. In a later analysis, a clonal expansion index for each public chain was calculated from normalized within-repertoire ranks of inferred template counts. A later analysis computed generation probabilities with a VDJ recombination model fitted to out-of-frame rearrangements, and checked the results against IGoR. Hypergeometric tests were used in a later analysis to score TCR-TCR, TCR-HLA and TCR-CMV co-occurrence, with a repertoire-size bias correction applied to the TCR pairs. A later analysis estimated false discovery rates by permuting HLA or CMV assignments 20 times. In a later analysis, co-occurring TCRs were grouped using DBSCAN, with TCRdist sequence similarity added in when clustering inside HLA-allele-positive subsets. For co-occurrence clustering, repertoires with fewer than 30,000 or more than 120,000 public chains were excluded, along with about five repertoires with anomalous nucleotide sharing. The table was pulled from immuneACCESS by TCRdb, which kept in-frame rearrangements only. Such tables lose some clones; where checked, under half of the loss comes from unresolved V genes, and the rest has no known cause. That table is the source of V, J and clone size, and D and trimming were worked out from the DNA. The sample yields about 120,000 clones; around three quarters were counted once. 1.5% to 2.5% of the sample is held by the ten biggest clonotypes.

Ends trimmed: V by 5 bases, J by 6 bases; bases unmatched to a gene: 7. The CDR3 starts with the cysteine, ends with the phenylalanine, and has 15 residues. Only the CDR3 portion is preserved as DNA: 45 bases, with reading frame beginning at the first base. CDR1 SGHNT and CDR2 YENEEA are derived from the germline V gene. The rearranged segments are TRBV11-3 and TRBJ2-2; TRBD1 aligns with 9 central bases. The clonotype was recovered from a man aged 18 to 29 in good health and CMV-seronegative. The sample taken for sequencing was PBMCs. The DNA reads TGTGCCAGCAGCGGTAGCCGGACAGGGGCCGGGGAGCTGTTTTTT. It specifies CASSGSRTGAGELFF.